This T cell receptor (beta chain) appears in the sequencing data of a study of identical twins. With no exceptions, donors were healthy Caucasians. V was clipped by 6 bases and J by 3 bases, with 14 bases between them. This CDR3 has 14 residues. TCRdb fed the 5' RACE reads into MiXCR, producing one record per CDR3 protein. Altogether 650,000 to 750,000 distinct CDR3 sequences are present, about 20% being singletons, with the ten largest covering around 4.5%. Separately, the same data were catalogued under a study of T cells expressing NK-cell markers.

V gene TRBV12-3 or TRBV12-4 combines with J gene TRBJ1-1; no firm D call. Sequencing was carried out using PBMCs. This receptor was identified in a woman aged 18-29 years in good health. The CDR3 loop is CASRPGPTDTEAFF. The CDR3 nucleotides read TGTGCCAGCAGACCCGGGCCGACGGACACTGAAGCTTTCTTT.